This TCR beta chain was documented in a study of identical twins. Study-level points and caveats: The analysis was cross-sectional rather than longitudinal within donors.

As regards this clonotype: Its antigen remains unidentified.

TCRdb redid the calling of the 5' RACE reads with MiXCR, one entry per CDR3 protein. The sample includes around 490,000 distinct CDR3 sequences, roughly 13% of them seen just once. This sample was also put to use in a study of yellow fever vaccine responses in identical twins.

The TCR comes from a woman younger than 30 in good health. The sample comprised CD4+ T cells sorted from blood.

The CDR3 loop reads CASSRRGYTEAFF. CDR3 sequence (DNA): TGTGCCAGCAGCCGCAGGGGTTATACTGAAGCTTTCTTT. The V call is TRBV7-9, the J call TRBJ1-1, with a weak D call TRBD1 (6 bases). Germline CDR1 SEHNR, CDR2 FQNEAQ (reference sequence). V was clipped by 5 bases and J by 5 bases, with 12 bases between them. CDR3 length: 13 residues.